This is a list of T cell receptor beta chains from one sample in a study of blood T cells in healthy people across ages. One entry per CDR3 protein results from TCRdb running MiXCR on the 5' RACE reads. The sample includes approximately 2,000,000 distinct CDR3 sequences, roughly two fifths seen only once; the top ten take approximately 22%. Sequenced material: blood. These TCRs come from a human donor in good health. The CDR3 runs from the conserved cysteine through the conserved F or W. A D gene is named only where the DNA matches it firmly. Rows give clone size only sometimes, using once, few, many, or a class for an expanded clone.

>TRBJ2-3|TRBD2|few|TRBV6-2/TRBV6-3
CASRRAGGRTQYF
TGTGCCAGCAGACGAGCGGGGGGGCGTACGCAGTATTTT
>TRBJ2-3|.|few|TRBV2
CASKAGASSTDTQYF
TGTGCCAGCAAGGCGGGGGCCTCTAGCACAGATACGCAGTATTTT
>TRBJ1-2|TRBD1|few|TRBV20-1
CSALPGQGKYGYTF
TGCAGTGCATTACCGGGACAGGGGAAGTATGGCTACACCTTC
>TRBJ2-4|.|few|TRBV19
CASSISFQESHIQYF
TGTGCCAGTAGTATTTCTTTCCAGGAAAGCCACATTCAGTACTTC
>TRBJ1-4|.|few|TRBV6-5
CASSYRETNEKLFF
TGTGCCAGCAGTTATAGGGAGACTAATGAAAAACTGTTTTTT
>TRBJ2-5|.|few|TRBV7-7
CASSASGRLYQETQYF
TGTGCCAGCAGCGCATCGGGACGGTTGTACCAAGAGACCCAGTACTTC
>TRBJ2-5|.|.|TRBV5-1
CASSLVEAGNLETQYF
TGCGCCAGCAGCTTGGTAGAGGCCGGGAACTTAGAGACCCAGTACTTC
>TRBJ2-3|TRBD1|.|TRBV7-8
CASSPDRGLSTDTQYF
TGTGCCAGCAGCCCAGACAGGGGGCTTAGCACAGATACGCAGTATTTT
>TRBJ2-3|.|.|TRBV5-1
CASSLGLEGGDTQYF
TGCGCCAGCAGCTTGGGGCTAGAGGGTGGAGATACGCAGTATTTT
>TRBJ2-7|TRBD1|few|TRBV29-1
CSVEYRGPSYEQYF
TGCAGCGTTGAATACAGGGGGCCCTCCTACGAGCAGTACTTC
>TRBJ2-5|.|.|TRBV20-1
CSASRDLREETQYF
TGCAGTGCTAGCCGGGACCTGAGGGAAGAGACCCAGTACTTC
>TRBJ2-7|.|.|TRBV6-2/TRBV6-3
CTSSYRTALYEQYF
TGTACCAGCAGTTACCGGACAGCACTCTACGAGCAGTACTTC
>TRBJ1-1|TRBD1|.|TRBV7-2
CASSEGSSQGAQAFF
TGTGCCAGCAGCGAGGGGAGTTCGCAGGGGGCACAAGCTTTCTTT
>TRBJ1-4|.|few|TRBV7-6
CASSLHIGDIGKLFF
TGTGCCAGCAGCCTACACATCGGGGACATAGGAAAACTGTTTTTT
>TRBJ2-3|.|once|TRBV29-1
CSVEVGANTGTQYF
TGCAGCGTTGAGGTGGGGGCCAACACAGGTACGCAGTATTTT
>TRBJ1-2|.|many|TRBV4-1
CASSHLNRQDYGYTF
TGCGCCAGCAGCCACCTTAACAGGCAGGACTATGGCTACACCTTC
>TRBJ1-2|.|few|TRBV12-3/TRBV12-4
CASSPSPSGYGYTF
TGTGCCAGCTCCCCTTCCCCATCGGGCTATGGCTACACCTTC